This entry concerns a single T cell receptor beta chain. There is no known antigen for this receptor. No base quality values were provided; no much bigger clone lies one nucleotide off. Using the deep immunoSEQ assay, multiplex PCR amplified TCR CDR3 regions from genomic DNA. Extracted genomic DNA from each cell subset was spread evenly across all wells of several immunoSEQ 96-well plates, with each plate serving as a replicate. For sorted subsets, 200 to 250 ng genomic DNA, equal to about 30,000 T cell genomes, was loaded into each replicate PCR. The purified libraries were quantified using a Qubit 3.0 fluorometer, sized with a Bioanalyzer 2100, and then quantified again using the KAPA Library Quantification kit. Each immunoSEQ 96-well plate was sequenced on its own single-read 150-cycle Illumina NextSeq 550 flow cell. The original pipeline was this. The immunoSEQ output contained only junctional sequences without quality scores, so filtering could not match that applied to full-length reads. Sequences were annotated with PyIR, a Python wrapper for IgBLAST v1.9, and V/J genes and CDR3 were assigned using IMGT germline references. Reads were removed for weak V/J assignments (E-value above 1e-6), missing CDR3, stop codons, out-of-frame junctions, or ambiguous translated residues. V3J clonotypes were defined as sequences sharing the same inferred V gene, J gene, and CDR3 amino acid sequence. Percentage overlap between repertoires was calculated by dividing the number of shared unique clonotypes by the size of the smaller repertoire. RTK rarefaction, the Chao1 estimator, and Recon v2.1 estimates of unobserved clonotypes were used to assess repertoire richness. For all TCRbeta clonotypes obtained by the gDNA method from a handful of donors, generation probabilities were computed with OLGA. Drawn from immuneACCESS, this table holds only the in-frame rearrangements with V and J called that TCRdb kept. Clones are partly lost; checked studies trace under half to an unresolved V gene and leave the rest unexplained. V and J calls and clone size are those listed in that table; D and trimming were worked out from the DNA. The sample records 2 million to 2.5 million clones, approximately 94% of which are singletons. Of the sample, roughly 0.13% falls within the top ten clones.

Donors were healthy HIV-negative adults with no recently reported acute infections or vaccinations. Only Caucasian adults living in Nashville, Tennessee, USA were represented among the donors. CD4+ T cells were enriched by magnetic negative selection, after which naive cells were positively selected on CD45RA and the negative fraction was taken as the memory subset. After blood collection by leukapheresis, PBMCs were isolated using Ficoll-Histopaque density gradient centrifugation and then cryopreserved in the vapor phase of liquid nitrogen. Analytical flow cytometry was used to check the purity and quantity of each magnetically sorted T cell population. Genomic DNA was isolated from each sorted fraction and quantified by UV absorbance on a Nanodrop 2000c. Reading from cysteine to phenylalanine, the CDR3 counts 14 amino acids. Only the CDR3 DNA stays, 42 bases, in frame from base 1. V is pruned by 7 bases and J by 7 bases, leaving 5 bases of the junction without a gene match. The germline V gene supplies CDR1 ENHRY and CDR2 SYGVKD.

This sample was included in a study of shared clonotypes between healthy human individuals (TCRdb year 2020). Describing the broader study: A few men and a couple of women, aged 18 to 49 years, made up the cohort. Per donor, three plates each were used for CD4 naive and CD4 memory, two for CD8 naive, and one for CD8 memory. Blood TCR repertoires of a handful of healthy adults were deeply sequenced to estimate repertoire size and the extent of clonotype sharing between individuals. To increase sequencing depth and limit assay-specific biases, different laboratories used diverse techniques to prepare libraries and sequence TCR repertoires. Each donor's leukapheresis produced roughly between roughly 0.9 and 8.9 billion PBMCs.

The investigation overall reported the following: Approximately 5% of naive CD4, 3.5% of naive CD8, about 2.5% of memory CD4, and 0.35% to 0.4% of memory CD8 clonotypes were shared across several donors. Even with the large sequencing depth, rarefaction of the sorted-subset datasets indicated that sequencing was incomplete. The genetic and exposure-history diversity represented was limited by the small number of donors. Sampling was restricted to blood, and TCR repertoires in tissues likely differ from the TCR repertoires found in blood. Naive subsets generally had larger estimated clonotype richness than memory subsets. Pairwise subsampling led to the expectation that sequencing depth would affect the degree of clonotype sharing among donors. Clonotypes shared by all four sorted-subset donors showed higher generation probabilities than non-shared clonotypes.

The source material was naive CD4+ T cells sorted from blood. Reading the label with the study, this specimen's cell subset or site is: CD45RA+ positively selected. Recombination linked TRBV10-3 to TRBJ1-6, with 9 middle bases fitting TRBD1. The TCR comes from a man aged 18 to 30 in good health. The encoded CDR3 is CAITTDRGNSPLHF. The DNA reads TGTGCCATCACTACAGACAGGGGGAATTCACCCCTCCACTTT.